What follows describes a single T cell receptor beta chain. This entry comes from a study of blood T cell repertoires in COVID-19. Sequenced by immunoSEQ multiplex PCR; TCRdb stores in-frame clones only, minus some. The repertoire holds about 280,000 clones, with approximately 81% as singletons. Cohort assignment relied on participant-reported clinical history. Germline V gives CDR1 MNHEY, CDR2 SVGEGT. The CDR3 totals 15 residues. Trimming took 5 bases from V and 1 from J, leaving 12 bases between them. Sequenced: PBMCs or T cells enriched from blood (not recorded which). This sequence was found in a woman in her 50s who had recovered from COVID-19. V gene TRBV6-2 or TRBV6-3 combines with J gene TRBJ2-4, with a tentative D call TRBD1 (6 bases). In DNA form, the CDR3 reads TGTGCCAGCAGTCAACAGGGTCTGGCCAAAAACATTCAGTACTTC. Its protein product is CASSQQGLAKNIQYF.